Each of the 6 T cell receptor beta chains below was sequenced from the same sample in a study of blood T cell repertoires in COVID-19. Measured with immunoSEQ multiplex PCR; TCRdb has only the in-frame clones, and not every one. This sample yields fewer than 35,000 clones, of which around 93% are seen a single time; 9.9% belongs to the top ten. The specimen was peripheral blood. The receptors shown here come from a human donor with active COVID-19. The donor label of this sample is uncertain.

The chain is built from TRBV5-8 and TRBJ2-7; TRBD1 agrees at 7 bases. Germline lookup yields CDR1 SGHTS and CDR2 YDEGEE. CDR3 length: 15 amino acids. The junction had 5 bases not matched to a gene; V was cut back by 0 bases and J by 2 bases. CDR3 region: CASSLDVQGTYEQYF. CDR3 sequence (DNA): TGTGCCAGCAGCTTGGACGTACAGGGGACCTACGAGCAGTACTTC. The full variable domain, in which reference TRBV5-8 and TRBJ2-7 provide the parts outside the CDR3, is EAGVTQSPTHLIKTRGQQATLRCSPISGHTSVYWYQQALGLGLQFLLWYDEGEERNRGNFPPRFSGRQFPNYSSELNVNALELEDSALYLCASSLDVQGTYEQYFGPGTRLTVT.

This clone occurred a few times. J is TRBJ2-2 and V is TRBV2; TRBD2 is a possible D gene (6 bases). The CDR3 consists of 15 residues. Germline V gives CDR1 SNHLY, CDR2 FYNNEI. V shed 10 bases and J shed 4 bases, with 19 bases lying between them. This CDR3 is CATGVRQGGTGELFF. The CDR3 bases are TGTGCCACCGGGGTAAGGCAGGGAGGCACCGGGGAGCTGTTTTTT.

The rearrangement joins TRBV6-5 to TRBJ2-5; the D gene is possibly TRBD2 (5 bases). Germline V gene lookup returns CDR1 MNHEY and CDR2 SVGAGI. The germline V and J ends were trimmed by 6 bases and 2 bases, with 13 bases remaining between them. The CDR3 length is 14 residues. CDR3 in amino acids: CASSLTRVQETQYF. CDR3 nucleotides: TGTGCCAGCAGCCTAACGCGGGTTCAAGAGACCCAGTACTTC.

CDR3 in amino acids: CASSKTGWNTEAFF. DNA for the CDR3: TGTGCCAGCTCCAAGACAGGCTGGAACACTGAAGCTTTCTTT. This chain links TRBV6-6 with TRBJ1-1; maybe TRBD1 (6 bases). From germline, CDR1 is MNHNY and CDR2 SVGAGI (reference sequence). The CDR3 loop spans 14 amino acids. Trimming took 8 bases from V and 1 from J, leaving 14 bases between them.

V and J are TRBV28 and TRBJ2-7; no reliable D call. This CDR3 region has 14 residues. CDR1 and CDR2 from the germline V gene are MDHEN and SYDVKM. Trimming cost V 3 bases and J 2 bases, with 11 bases left between them. The CDR3: CASSLIDNTYEQYF. CDR3 DNA sequence: TGTGCCAGCAGTTTGATCGACAATACCTACGAGCAGTACTTC.

V usage is TRBV9 and J usage is TRBJ1-2; 7 bases fit TRBD1. In germline, CDR1 is SGDLS, CDR2 YYNGEE. The CDR3 totals 15 residues. The V and J ends lost 3 bases and 2 bases, in that order; junction bases with no gene match: 7. CDR3 region: CASSAYRGPNYGYTF. CDR3 DNA: TGTGCCAGCAGCGCGTACAGGGGCCCCAACTATGGCTACACCTTC.